This T cell receptor beta chain was obtained from a study of blood T cells in healthy people across ages. Each donor gave roughly 9.2 milliliters of peripheral blood. A minimum of 7 million PBMCs was isolated per sample. Total RNA was isolated from each sample in quantities of at least 6 micrograms. Germline CDR1 reads GTSNPN; CDR2 reads SVGIG (reference sequence). The CDR3 consists of 13 residues. V was pared by 3 bases and J by 8 bases, with 9 bases of the junction left unmatched. PCR was performed a second time for about 6 to 11 cycles using a sample-barcoded 5' primer and a J-beta primer mix. TCRdb analysed the 5' RACE reads with MiXCR anew, one entry per CDR3 protein. The table lists around 1.5 million distinct CDR3 sequences, about 35% of them singletons, with around 10% in the top ten.

V and J are TRBV30 and TRBJ1-2; 7 bases are a match to TRBD1. Sequences were obtained from blood. The clonotype was recovered from a woman in her thirties in good health. CDR3: CAWSGVTGSGYTF. CDR3 DNA sequence: TGTGCCTGGAGCGGGGTGACAGGGAGCGGCTACACCTTC.